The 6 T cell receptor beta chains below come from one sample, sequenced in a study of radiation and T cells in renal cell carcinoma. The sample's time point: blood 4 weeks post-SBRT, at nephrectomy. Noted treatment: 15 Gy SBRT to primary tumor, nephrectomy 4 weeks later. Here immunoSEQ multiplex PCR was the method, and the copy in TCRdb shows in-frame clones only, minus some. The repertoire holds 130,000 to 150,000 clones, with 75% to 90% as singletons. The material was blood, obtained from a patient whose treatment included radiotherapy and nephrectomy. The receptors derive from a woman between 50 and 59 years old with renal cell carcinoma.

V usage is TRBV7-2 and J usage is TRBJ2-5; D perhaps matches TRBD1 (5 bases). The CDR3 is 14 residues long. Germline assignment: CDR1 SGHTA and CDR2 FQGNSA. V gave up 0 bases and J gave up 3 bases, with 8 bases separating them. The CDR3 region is CASSLALGEETQYF. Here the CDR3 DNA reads TGTGCCAGCAGCTTAGCTTTAGGGGAAGAGACCCAGTACTTC.

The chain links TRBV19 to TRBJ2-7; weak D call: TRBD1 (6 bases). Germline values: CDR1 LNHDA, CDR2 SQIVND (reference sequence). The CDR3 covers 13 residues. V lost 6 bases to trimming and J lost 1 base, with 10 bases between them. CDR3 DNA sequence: TGTGCCAGTAGGCCACAGGGTTCCTACGAGCAGTACTTC. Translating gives CASRPQGSYEQYF. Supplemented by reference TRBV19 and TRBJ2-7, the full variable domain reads DGGITQSPKYLFRKEGQNVTLSCEQNLNHDAMYWYRQDPGQGLRLIYYSQIVNDFQKGDIAEGYSVSREKKESFPLTVTSAQKNPTAFYLCASRPQGSYEQYFGPGTRLTVT.

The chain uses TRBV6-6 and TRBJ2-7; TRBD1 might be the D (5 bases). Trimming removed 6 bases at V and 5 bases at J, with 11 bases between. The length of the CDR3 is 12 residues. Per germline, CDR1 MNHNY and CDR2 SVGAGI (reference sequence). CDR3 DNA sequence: TGTGCCAGCAGCACCCCAGGGAACGAGCAGTACTTC. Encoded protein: CASSTPGNEQYF.

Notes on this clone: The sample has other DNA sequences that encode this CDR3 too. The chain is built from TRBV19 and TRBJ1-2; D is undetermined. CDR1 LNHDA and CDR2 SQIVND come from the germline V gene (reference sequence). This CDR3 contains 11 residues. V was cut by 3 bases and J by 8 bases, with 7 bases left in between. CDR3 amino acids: CASSIGGGYTF. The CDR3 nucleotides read TGTGCCAGTAGTATTGGAGGAGGCTACACCTTC.

CDR3 sequence: CASSLGSGTPMTQYF. The CDR3 DNA is TGTGCCAGCAGCCTTGGTAGCGGGACTCCCATGACGCAGTATTTT. The chain combines TRBV7-6 with TRBJ2-3; TRBD2 matches 8 bases. CDR1 is SGHVS, CDR2 FNYEAQ, per germline. The CDR3 runs 15 residues. The V and J ends lost 5 bases and 9 bases, in that order; junction bases with no gene match: 13.

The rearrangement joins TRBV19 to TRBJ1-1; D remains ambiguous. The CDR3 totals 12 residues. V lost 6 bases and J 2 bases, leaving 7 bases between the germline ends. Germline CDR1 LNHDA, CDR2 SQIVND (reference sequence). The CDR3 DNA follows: TGTGCCAGTAGGCCGTCAAACACTGAAGCTTTCTTT. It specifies CASRPSNTEAFF. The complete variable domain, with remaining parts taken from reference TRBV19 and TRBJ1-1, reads DGGITQSPKYLFRKEGQNVTLSCEQNLNHDAMYWYRQDPGQGLRLIYYSQIVNDFQKGDIAEGYSVSREKKESFPLTVTSAQKNPTAFYLCASRPSNTEAFFGQGTRLTVV.